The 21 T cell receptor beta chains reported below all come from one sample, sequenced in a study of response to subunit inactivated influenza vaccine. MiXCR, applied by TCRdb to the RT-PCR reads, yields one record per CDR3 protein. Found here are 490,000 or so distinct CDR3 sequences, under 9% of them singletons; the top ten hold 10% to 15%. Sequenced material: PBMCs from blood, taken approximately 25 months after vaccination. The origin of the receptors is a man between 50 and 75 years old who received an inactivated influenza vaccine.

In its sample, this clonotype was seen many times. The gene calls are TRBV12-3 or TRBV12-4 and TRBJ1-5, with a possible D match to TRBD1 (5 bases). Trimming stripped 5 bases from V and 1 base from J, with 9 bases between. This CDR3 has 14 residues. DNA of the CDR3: TGTGCCAGCAGTACGGGACCGAGCAATCAGCCCCAGCATTTT. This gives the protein CASSTGPSNQPQHF.

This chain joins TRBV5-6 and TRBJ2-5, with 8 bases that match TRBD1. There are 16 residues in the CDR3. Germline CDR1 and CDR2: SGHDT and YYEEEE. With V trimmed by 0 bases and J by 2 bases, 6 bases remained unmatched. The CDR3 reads CASSLVDRAGQETQYF. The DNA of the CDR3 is TGTGCCAGCAGCTTGGTGGACAGGGCAGGGCAAGAGACCCAGTACTTC.

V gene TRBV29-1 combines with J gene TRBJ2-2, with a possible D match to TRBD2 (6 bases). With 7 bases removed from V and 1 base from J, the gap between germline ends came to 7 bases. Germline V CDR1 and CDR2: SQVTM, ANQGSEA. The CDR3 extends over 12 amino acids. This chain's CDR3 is CSAGGNTGELFF. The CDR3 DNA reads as TGCAGCGCCGGGGGGAACACCGGGGAGCTGTTTTTT.

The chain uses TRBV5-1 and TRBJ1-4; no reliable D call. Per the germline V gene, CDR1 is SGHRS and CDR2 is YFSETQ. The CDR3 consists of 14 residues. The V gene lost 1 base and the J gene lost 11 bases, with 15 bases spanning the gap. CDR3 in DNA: TGCGCCAGCAGCTTGAGGTCGGAGTCGAACAAACTGTTTTTT. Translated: CASSLRSESNKLFF.

The CDR3, as DNA: TGTGCCAGCAGTGAAGTGACAGGGGGAGCCAAAAACATTCAGTACTTC. This sequence encodes CASSEVTGGAKNIQYF. The chain is built from TRBV2 and TRBJ2-4; 9 bases align to TRBD1. The CDR3 is 16 amino acids. V was pared by 1 base and J by 0 bases, with 1 base of the junction left unmatched. The germline CDR1 and CDR2 sequences are SNHLY and FYNNEI.

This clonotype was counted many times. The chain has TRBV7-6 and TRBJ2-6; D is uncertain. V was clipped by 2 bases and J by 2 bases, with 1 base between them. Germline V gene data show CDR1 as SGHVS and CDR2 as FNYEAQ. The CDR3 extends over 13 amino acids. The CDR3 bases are TGTGCCAGCAGCTTACCTGGGGCCAACGTCCTGACTTTC. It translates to CASSLPGANVLTF.

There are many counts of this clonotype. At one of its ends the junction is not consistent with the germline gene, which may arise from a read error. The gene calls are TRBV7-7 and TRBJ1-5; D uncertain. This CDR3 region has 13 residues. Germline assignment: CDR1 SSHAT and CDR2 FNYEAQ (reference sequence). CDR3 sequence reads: CASSRGTGQPQHF. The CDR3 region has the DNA TGTGCTAGCAGCCGCGGTACTGGTCAGCCCCAGCATTTT.

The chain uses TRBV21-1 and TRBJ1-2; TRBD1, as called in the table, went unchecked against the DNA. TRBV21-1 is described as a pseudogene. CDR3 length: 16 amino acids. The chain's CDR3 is CASSKNKGNGRHGYTF. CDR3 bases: TGTGCCAGCAGCAAAAATAAGGGGAACGGCCGTCACGGCTACACCTTC.

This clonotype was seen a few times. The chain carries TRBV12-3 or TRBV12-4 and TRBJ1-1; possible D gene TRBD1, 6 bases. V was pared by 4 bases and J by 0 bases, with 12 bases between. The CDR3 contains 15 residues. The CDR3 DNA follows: TGTGCCAGCAGTTCCGGACAGAGTTTGAACACTGAAGCTTTCTTT. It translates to CASSSGQSLNTEAFF.

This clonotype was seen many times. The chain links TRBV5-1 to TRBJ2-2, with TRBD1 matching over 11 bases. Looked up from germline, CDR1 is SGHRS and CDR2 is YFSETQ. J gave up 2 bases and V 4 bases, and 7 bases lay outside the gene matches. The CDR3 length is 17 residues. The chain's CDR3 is CASSRTGGDYNTGELFF. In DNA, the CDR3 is TGCGCCAGCAGCCGGACAGGGGGCGATTATAACACCGGGGAGCTGTTTTTT.

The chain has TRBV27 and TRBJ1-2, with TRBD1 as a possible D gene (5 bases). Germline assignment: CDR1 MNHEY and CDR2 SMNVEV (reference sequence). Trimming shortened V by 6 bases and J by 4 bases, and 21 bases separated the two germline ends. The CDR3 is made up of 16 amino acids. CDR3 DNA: TGTGCCAGCAGCCCGGGAGGTGCGGGGGGTATCTATGGCTACACCTTC. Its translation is CASSPGGAGGIYGYTF.

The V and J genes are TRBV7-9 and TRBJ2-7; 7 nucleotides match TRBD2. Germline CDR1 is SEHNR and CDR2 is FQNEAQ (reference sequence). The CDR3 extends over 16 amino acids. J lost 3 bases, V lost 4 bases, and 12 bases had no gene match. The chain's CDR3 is CASSSLTSVPYYEQYF. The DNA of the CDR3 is TGTGCCAGCAGCTCTCTCACTAGCGTGCCCTACTACGAGCAGTACTTC.

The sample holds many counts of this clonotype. CDR3 DNA sequence: TGTGCCAGCAGAGCGTGGGAGTCGAACACTGAAGCTTTCTTT. Protein: CASRAWESNTEAFF. This chain uses TRBV27 with TRBJ1-1; no firm D call. V shed 6 bases and J shed 1 base, with 12 bases lying between them. The CDR3 consists of 14 residues. Germline V CDR1 and CDR2: MNHEY, SMNVEV (reference sequence).

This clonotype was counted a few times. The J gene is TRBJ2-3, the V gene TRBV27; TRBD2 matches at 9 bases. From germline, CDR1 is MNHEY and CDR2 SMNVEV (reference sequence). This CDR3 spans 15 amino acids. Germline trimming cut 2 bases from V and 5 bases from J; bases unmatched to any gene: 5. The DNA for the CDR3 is TGTGCCAGCAGTTTACGCGGGAGGGCCTTAGATACGCAGTATTTT. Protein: CASSLRGRALDTQYF.

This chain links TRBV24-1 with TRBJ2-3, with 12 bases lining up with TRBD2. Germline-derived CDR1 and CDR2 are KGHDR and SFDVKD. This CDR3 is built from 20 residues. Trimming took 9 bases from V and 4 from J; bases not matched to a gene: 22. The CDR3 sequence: CATQKGWASGRASLADTQYF. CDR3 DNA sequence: TGTGCCACCCAAAAAGGGTGGGCTAGCGGGAGGGCCTCCCTCGCAGATACGCAGTATTTT.

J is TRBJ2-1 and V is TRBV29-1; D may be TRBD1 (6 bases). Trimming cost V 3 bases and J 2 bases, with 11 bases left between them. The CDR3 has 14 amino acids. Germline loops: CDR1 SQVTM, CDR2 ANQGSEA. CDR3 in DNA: TGCAGCGTTGACGGGCAGGGGCCCTACAATGAGCAGTTCTTC. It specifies CSVDGQGPYNEQFF.

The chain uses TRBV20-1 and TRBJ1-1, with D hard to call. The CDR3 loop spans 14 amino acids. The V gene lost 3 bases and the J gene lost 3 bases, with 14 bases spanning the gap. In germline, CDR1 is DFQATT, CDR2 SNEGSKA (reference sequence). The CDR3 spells CSARMTVLDTEAFF. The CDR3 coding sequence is TGCAGTGCTAGGATGACCGTCCTGGACACTGAAGCTTTCTTT.

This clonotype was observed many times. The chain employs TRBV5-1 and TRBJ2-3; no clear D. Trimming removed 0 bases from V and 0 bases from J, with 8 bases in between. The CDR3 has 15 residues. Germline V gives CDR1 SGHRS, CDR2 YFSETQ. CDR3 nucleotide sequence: TGCGCCAGCAGCTTGGAGGTCGGGAGCACAGATACGCAGTATTTT. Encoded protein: CASSLEVGSTDTQYF.

Written as DNA, the CDR3 is TGCGCCAGCAGTTACAGCTCCAATTCACCCCTCCACTTT. Translation gives CASSYSSNSPLHF. The chain is built from TRBV5-1 and TRBJ1-6, with D unclear. The ends were cut back, 5 bases at V and 7 bases at J, with 10 bases in the middle. Germline CDR1 SGHRS, CDR2 YFSETQ. The length of the CDR3 is 13 residues.

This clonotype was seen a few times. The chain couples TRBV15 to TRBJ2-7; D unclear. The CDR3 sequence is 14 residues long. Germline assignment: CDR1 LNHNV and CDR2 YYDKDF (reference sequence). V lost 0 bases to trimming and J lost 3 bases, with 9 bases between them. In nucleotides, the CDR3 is TGTGCCACCAGCAGAGATCCAGGATTCTACGAGCAGTACTTC. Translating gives CATSRDPGFYEQYF.

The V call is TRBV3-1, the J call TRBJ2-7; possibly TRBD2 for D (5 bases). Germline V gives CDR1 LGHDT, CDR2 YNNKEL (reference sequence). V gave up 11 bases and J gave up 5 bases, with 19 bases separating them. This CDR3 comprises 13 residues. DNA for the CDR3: TGTGCCTGCGGGCGGGTTGGCCGGAACGAGCAGTACTTC. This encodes CACGRVGRNEQYF.